One sample yielded the 15 T cell receptor beta chains listed below, sequenced in a study of CXCR3-negative and CXCR3-positive naive CD8 T cells. Researchers prepared the TRB cDNA libraries using 5' RACE with UMI labels. TCRdb reprocessed the 5' RACE reads and stores each CDR3 protein as one record, lacking DNA. The data include approximately 100,000 distinct CDR3 sequences; the top ten clones carry around 1.7%. Sequencing was done on a sample of naive CXCR3- CD8+ T cells from blood. The subset was: CD45RO-CCR7+CD27+CD95- naive CD8+ T cells lacking CXCR3 (TNR3-). All receptors come from a human donor in good health. Some clones in this sample may be carry-over from other donors' samples.

The genes are TRBV5-1 and TRBJ2-2; checking the TCRdb D call of TRBD1 is not possible without DNA. Germline CDR1 SGHRS, CDR2 YFSETQ. CDR3 size: 18 residues. The CDR3 region is CASRLTNRASGEVGELFF.

This chain links TRBV5-1 with TRBJ1-1. The CDR3 spans 13 residues. Germline V gene lookup returns CDR1 SGHRS and CDR2 YFSETQ. CDR3 loop: CASSFFQNTEAFF.

The chain couples TRBV20-1 to TRBJ2-1. Germline CDR1 and CDR2: DFQATT and SNEGSKA (reference sequence). The CDR3 contains 14 residues. The CDR3 reads CSAPDLLTDNEQFF.

The chain employs TRBV20-1 and TRBJ2-7; TCRdb's D call, TRBD1, is unchecked because there is no DNA. The germline CDR1 and CDR2 sequences are DFQATT and SNEGSKA (reference sequence). This CDR3 spans 16 amino acids. The CDR3 loop is CSARDGPQGYTYEQYF.

The V call is TRBV5-1, the J call TRBJ1-1. This CDR3 has 15 amino acids. The germline V gene encodes CDR1 SGHRS and CDR2 YFSETQ. The chain's CDR3 is CASSFGWGMNTEAFF.

The chain recombines TRBV28 with TRBJ2-7. Germline values: CDR1 MDHEN, CDR2 SYDVKM. The CDR3 runs to 14 residues. The CDR3 protein is CASSLRGISYEQYF. The full variable domain, rest sourced from reference TRBV28 and TRBJ2-7, is DVKVTQSSRYLVKRTGEKVFLECVQDMDHENMFWYRQDPGLGLRLIYFSYDVKMKEKGDIPEGYSVSREKKERFSLILESASTNQTSMYLCASSLRGISYEQYFGPGTRLTVT.

J is TRBJ2-1 and V is TRBV20-1; the TCRdb call, TRBD2, lacks DNA for checking. There are 16 residues in the CDR3. CDR1 DFQATT and CDR2 SNEGSKA come from the germline V gene (reference sequence). Here the CDR3 reads CSARVVAGADYNEQFF.

This chain links TRBV20-1 with TRBJ1-2. Germline V CDR1 and CDR2: DFQATT, SNEGSKA (reference sequence). CDR3 length: 15 residues. CDR3 residues: CSARDPNGLYGGYTF.

The CDR3 region is CASTKQMNTEAFF. The genes are TRBV13 and TRBJ1-1. Germline CDR1 is PRHDT and CDR2 is FYEKMQ (reference sequence). CDR3 length: 13 residues.

V gene TRBV6-5 combines with J gene TRBJ2-3; TCRdb reports TRBD1, a call that lacks DNA to check it against. The CDR3 totals 14 residues. Germline V lookup: CDR1 MNHEY, CDR2 SVGAGI. This CDR3 reads CASRGQGGADTQYF.

The genes are TRBV5-7 and TRBJ2-1; TCRdb indicates TRBD2, and absent DNA this call remains unverified. Being an ORF, TRBV5-7 has a function that is uncertain. This CDR3 comprises 15 residues. CDR3 loop: CASSRGTSGYNEQFF.

The J gene is TRBJ2-5, the V gene TRBV11-3. The CDR3 extends over 16 amino acids. Per germline, CDR1 SGHNT and CDR2 YENEEA. CDR3 sequence: CASSTRHDVGQETQYF.

The chain has TRBV6-5 and TRBJ2-7. Germline values: CDR1 MNHEY, CDR2 SVGAGI. This CDR3 spans 14 amino acids. The chain's CDR3 is CASRRDRGSYEQYF.

The chain recombines TRBV28 with TRBJ2-7; TCRdb's D call, TRBD1, is unchecked because there is no DNA. The CDR3 is made up of 13 amino acids. The germline V gene encodes CDR1 MDHEN and CDR2 SYDVKM. The chain's CDR3 is CATRQGWSYEQYF.

The J gene is TRBJ1-1, the V gene TRBV10-1; there is no DNA to check the TCRdb D call of TRBD1. The CDR3 consists of 16 residues. CDR1 WNHNN and CDR2 SYGVQD come from the germline V gene (reference sequence). The CDR3 loop is CASSENRGELNTEAFF.